The 12 T cell receptor beta chains below were found in one sample sequenced in a study of blood T cell repertoires in COVID-19. Clones were read by immunoSEQ multiplex PCR, and TCRdb kept only the in-frame ones, dropping some. The sample lists about 240,000 clones, approximately 78% seen once, with about 3.2% in the top ten. Input material: peripheral blood. All receptors derive from a woman aged 18-29 years with acute or convalescent COVID-19.

The chain is built from TRBV15 and TRBJ2-6; 9 nucleotides agree with TRBD1. V gave up 3 bases and J gave up 0 bases; unmatched junction bases: 3. This CDR3 has 17 residues. CDR1 and CDR2 (germline): LNHNV, YYDKDF (reference sequence). The CDR3, as DNA: TGTGCCACCAGCAGCGGGACAGGGATCTCTGGGGCCAACGTCCTGACTTTC. The encoded protein is CATSSGTGISGANVLTF.

This chain links TRBV7-2 with TRBJ2-7, with 8 bases that match TRBD1. Germline values: CDR1 SGHTA, CDR2 FQGNSA. This CDR3 has 15 residues. J gave up 4 bases and V 2 bases, and 7 bases lay outside the gene matches. The CDR3 reads CASSLRPGGVYEQYF. CDR3 coding DNA: TGTGCCAGCAGCTTACGGCCAGGGGGCGTTTACGAGCAGTACTTC. The complete variable domain, with remaining parts taken from reference TRBV7-2 and TRBJ2-7, reads GAGVSQSPSNKVTEKGKDVELRCDPISGHTALYWYRQSLGQGLEFLIYFQGNSAPDKSGLPSDRFSAERTGGSVSTLTIQRTQQEDSAVYLCASSLRPGGVYEQYFGPGTRLTVT.

This chain links TRBV30 with TRBJ2-7, with TRBD1 matching over 9 bases. V was clipped by 7 bases and J by 0 bases; unmatched bases: 4. The CDR3 runs to 13 residues. Looked up from germline, CDR1 is GTSNPN and CDR2 is SVGIG (reference sequence). The CDR3 nucleotides read TGTGCCTATGGGACAGGGCTCTCCTACGAGCAGTACTTC. It yields the protein CAYGTGLSYEQYF.

The rearrangement uses TRBV6-5 and TRBJ2-2; possibly TRBD2 for D (5 bases). V was cut by 8 bases and J by 6 bases, with 13 bases left in between. The CDR3 is 13 amino acids. Germline-derived CDR1 and CDR2 are MNHEY and SVGAGI. The CDR3 protein is CASRGQKAGELFF. The CDR3, as DNA: TGTGCCAGCCGGGGTCAAAAAGCCGGGGAGCTGTTTTTT.

The chain recombines TRBV28 with TRBJ1-2, with 9 bases fitting TRBD1. The CDR3 loop spans 13 amino acids. In germline, CDR1 is MDHEN, CDR2 SYDVKM. The V and J ends lost 6 bases and 7 bases, in that order; junction bases with no gene match: 6. In DNA form, the CDR3 reads TGTGCCAGCAGCCCCGGGACAGGGATTGGCTACACCTTC. This encodes CASSPGTGIGYTF.

The V gene is TRBV2, the J gene TRBJ2-3; TRBD1 matches 7 bases. Trimming at V came to 6 bases and at J to 5 bases, leaving 8 bases not matched to a gene. Germline values: CDR1 SNHLY, CDR2 FYNNEI. CDR3 length: 14 residues. CDR3 nucleotide sequence: TGTGCCAGCAGCGTGACAGGGTCGAGAGATACGCAGTATTTT. Its translation is CASSVTGSRDTQYF.

The rearrangement joins TRBV28 to TRBJ1-1; possible D gene TRBD1, 6 bases. Trimming took 8 bases from V and 6 from J, leaving 25 bases between them. CDR1 is MDHEN and CDR2 is SYDVKM in the germline V gene. This CDR3 contains 16 residues. DNA of the CDR3: TGTGCCAGCTATAAATCGGGGCTGGGGGCGCGCCCTGAAGCTTTCTTT. This translates into CASYKSGLGARPEAFF.

This clone was picked up one time. This chain joins TRBV27 and TRBJ2-7, with a weak D call TRBD2 (5 bases). V gave up 3 bases and J gave up 3 bases, with 18 bases separating them. This CDR3 region has 16 residues. CDR1 MNHEY and CDR2 SMNVEV come from the germline V gene (reference sequence). CDR3 DNA: TGTGCCAGCAGTTTGGGCCCAAGCTGGGAGCTCTACGAGCAGTACTTC. Translating it yields CASSLGPSWELYEQYF.

V and J are TRBV18 and TRBJ1-1, with D possibly TRBD1 on 6 matching bases. The CDR3 totals 13 residues. The V end lost 3 bases, the J end lost 1 base, and 6 bases lay between the germline ends. CDR1 and CDR2 (germline): KGHSH, LQKENI. CDR3 amino acids: CASSPTGNTEAFF. Here the CDR3 DNA reads TGTGCCAGCTCACCGACAGGGAACACTGAAGCTTTCTTT.

The chain recombines TRBV6-5 with TRBJ2-3, with 9 bases lining up with TRBD2. The germline V gene has CDR1 MNHEY and CDR2 SVGAGI. CDR3 length: 16 amino acids. Trimming took 4 bases from V and 1 from J; bases not matched to a gene: 6. CDR3 bases: TGTGCCAGCAGTTCCGGGACTAGCTGGGGCACAGATACGCAGTATTTT. Protein sequence: CASSSGTSWGTDTQYF.

V and J are TRBV11-2 and TRBJ1-4; 7 bases map to TRBD1. The CDR3 consists of 16 residues. The V gene's germline CDR1 is SGHAT and CDR2 FQNNGV. V lost 0 bases, J lost 8 bases, and 9 bases stayed unmatched. The CDR3 DNA follows: TGTGCCAGCAGCTTAGATTCTCCAGGGGGTTTCGAAAAACTGTTTTTT. It is translated as CASSLDSPGGFEKLFF.

The chain recombines TRBV6-4 with TRBJ2-1, with 9 bases that match TRBD2. This CDR3 has 14 amino acids. In germline, CDR1 is MRHNA, CDR2 SNTAGT. Unmatched junction bases numbered 2, after V lost 3 bases and J lost 5 bases. Here the CDR3 reads CASSEREGHNEQFF. CDR3 nucleotide sequence: TGTGCCAGCAGTGAGCGGGAGGGCCACAATGAGCAGTTCTTC.